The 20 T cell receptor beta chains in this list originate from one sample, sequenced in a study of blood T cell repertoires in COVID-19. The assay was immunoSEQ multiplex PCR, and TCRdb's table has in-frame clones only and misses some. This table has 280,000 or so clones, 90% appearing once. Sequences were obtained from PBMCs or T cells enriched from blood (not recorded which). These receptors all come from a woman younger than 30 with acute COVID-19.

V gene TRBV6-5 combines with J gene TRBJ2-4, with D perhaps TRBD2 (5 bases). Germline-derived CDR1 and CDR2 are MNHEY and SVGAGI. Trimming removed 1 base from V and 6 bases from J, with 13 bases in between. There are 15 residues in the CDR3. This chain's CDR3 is CASSYLGEVGNIQYF. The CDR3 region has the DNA TGTGCCAGCAGTTACTTGGGAGAGGTAGGAAACATTCAGTACTTC.

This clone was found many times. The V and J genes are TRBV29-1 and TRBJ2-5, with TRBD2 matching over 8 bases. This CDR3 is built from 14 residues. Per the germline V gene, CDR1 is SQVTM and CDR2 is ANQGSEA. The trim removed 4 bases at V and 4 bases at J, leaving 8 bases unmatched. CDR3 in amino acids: CSVGHGRVAETQYF. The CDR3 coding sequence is TGCAGCGTTGGTCACGGGAGGGTGGCAGAGACCCAGTACTTC.

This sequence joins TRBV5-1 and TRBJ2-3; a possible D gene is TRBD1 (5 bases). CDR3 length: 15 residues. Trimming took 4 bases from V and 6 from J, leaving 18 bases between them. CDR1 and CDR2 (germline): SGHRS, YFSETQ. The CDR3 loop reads CASSLGPQGTDTQYF. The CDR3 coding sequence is TGCGCCAGCAGCCTGGGCCCCCAGGGAACGGATACGCAGTATTTT.

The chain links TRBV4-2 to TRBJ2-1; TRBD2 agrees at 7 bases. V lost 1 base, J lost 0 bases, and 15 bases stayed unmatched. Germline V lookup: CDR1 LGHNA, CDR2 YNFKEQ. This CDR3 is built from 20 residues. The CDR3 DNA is TGTGCCAGCAGCCAAGCTTCGAGGGAGGGTTTTCTCGGCTCCTACAATGAGCAGTTCTTC. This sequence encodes CASSQASREGFLGSYNEQFF.

CDR3 amino acids: CASSLAGSNQPQHF. The CDR3 coding sequence is TGTGCCAGCAGCTTGGCGGGGAGCAATCAGCCCCAGCATTTT. The chain employs TRBV5-5 and TRBJ1-5; D remains unclear. The CDR3 length is 14 residues. Deletions cut 0 bases from V and 1 base from J, with 5 bases between. Germline V gene sequence: CDR1 SGHKS, CDR2 YYEKEE (reference sequence).

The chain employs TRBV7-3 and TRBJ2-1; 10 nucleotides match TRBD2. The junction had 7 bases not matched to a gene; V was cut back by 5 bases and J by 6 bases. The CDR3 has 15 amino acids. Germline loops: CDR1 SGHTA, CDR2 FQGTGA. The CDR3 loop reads CASSILAGVGNEQFF. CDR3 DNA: TGTGCCAGCAGCATCCTAGCGGGAGTTGGCAATGAGCAGTTCTTC.

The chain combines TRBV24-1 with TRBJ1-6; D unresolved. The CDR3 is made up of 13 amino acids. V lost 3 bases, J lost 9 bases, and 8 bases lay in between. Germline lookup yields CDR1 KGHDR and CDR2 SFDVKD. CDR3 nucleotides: TGTGCCACCAGTGATCCCTCGGGTTCACCCCTCCACTTT. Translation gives CATSDPSGSPLHF.

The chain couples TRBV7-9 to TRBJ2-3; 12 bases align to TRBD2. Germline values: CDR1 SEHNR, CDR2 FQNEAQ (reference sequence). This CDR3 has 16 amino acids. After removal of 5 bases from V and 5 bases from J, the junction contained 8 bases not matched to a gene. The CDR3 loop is CASSARLAGEVDTQYF. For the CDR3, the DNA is TGTGCCAGCAGCGCCCGACTAGCGGGAGAGGTAGATACGCAGTATTTT.

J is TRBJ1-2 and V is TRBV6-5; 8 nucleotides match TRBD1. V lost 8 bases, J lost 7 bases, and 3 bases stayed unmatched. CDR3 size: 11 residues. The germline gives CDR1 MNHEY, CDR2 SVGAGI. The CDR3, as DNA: TGTGCCAGCTGGACAGGGTCTGGCTACACCTTC. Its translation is CASWTGSGYTF.

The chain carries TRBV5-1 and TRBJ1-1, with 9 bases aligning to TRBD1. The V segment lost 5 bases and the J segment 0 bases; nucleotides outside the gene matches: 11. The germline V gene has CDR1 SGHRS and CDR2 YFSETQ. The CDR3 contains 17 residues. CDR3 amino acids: CASSGGHRGLLNTEAFF. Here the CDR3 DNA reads TGCGCCAGCAGTGGGGGACACAGGGGGCTATTGAACACTGAAGCTTTCTTT.

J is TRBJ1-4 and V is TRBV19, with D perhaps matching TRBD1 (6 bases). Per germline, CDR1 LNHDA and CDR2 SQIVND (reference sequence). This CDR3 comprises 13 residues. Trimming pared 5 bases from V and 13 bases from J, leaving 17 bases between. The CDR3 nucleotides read TGTGCCAGTAGTTCGCCCACAGGGACAAGACTGTTTTTT. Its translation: CASSSPTGTRLFF.

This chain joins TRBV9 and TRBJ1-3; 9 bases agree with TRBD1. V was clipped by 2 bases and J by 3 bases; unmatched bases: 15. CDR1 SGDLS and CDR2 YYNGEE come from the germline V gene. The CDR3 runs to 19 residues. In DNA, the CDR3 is TGTGCCAGCAGCGTTAGTAGGGATACAGGGGGCATGGATGGAAACACCATATATTTT. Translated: CASSVSRDTGGMDGNTIYF.

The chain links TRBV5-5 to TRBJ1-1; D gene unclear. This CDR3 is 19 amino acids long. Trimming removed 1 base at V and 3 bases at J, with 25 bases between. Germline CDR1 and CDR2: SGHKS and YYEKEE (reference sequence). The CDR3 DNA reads TGTGCCAGCAGCTTGAGATACGTTTGGGAGCCCTCCCTGGACACTGAAGCTTTCTTT. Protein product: CASSLRYVWEPSLDTEAFF.

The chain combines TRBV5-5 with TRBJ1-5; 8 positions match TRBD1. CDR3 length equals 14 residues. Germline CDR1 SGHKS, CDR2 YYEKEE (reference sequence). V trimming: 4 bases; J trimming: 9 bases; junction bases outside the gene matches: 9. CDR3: CASSETGGGRPQHF. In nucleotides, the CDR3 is TGTGCCAGCAGCGAAACAGGGGGAGGGCGGCCCCAGCATTTT.

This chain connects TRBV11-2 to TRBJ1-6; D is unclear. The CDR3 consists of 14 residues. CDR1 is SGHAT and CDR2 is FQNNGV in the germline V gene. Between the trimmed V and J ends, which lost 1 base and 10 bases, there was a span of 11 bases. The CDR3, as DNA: TGTGCCAGCAGCTTAGGCAGGTTGGGCTCACCCCTCCACTTT. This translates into CASSLGRLGSPLHF.

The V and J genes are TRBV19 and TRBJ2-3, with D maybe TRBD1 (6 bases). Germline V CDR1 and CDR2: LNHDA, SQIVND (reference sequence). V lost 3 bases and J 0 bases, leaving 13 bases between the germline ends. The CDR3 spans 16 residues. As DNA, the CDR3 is TGTGCCAGTAGTATCCTACAGGGCTCTAGCACAGATACGCAGTATTTT. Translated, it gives CASSILQGSSTDTQYF.

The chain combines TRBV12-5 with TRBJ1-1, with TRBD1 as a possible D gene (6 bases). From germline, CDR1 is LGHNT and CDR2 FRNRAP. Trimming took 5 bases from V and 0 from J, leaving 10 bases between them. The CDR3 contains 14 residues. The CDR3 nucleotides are TGTGCTAGTGGTCGTGGGGGCATGAACACTGAAGCTTTCTTT. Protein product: CASGRGGMNTEAFF.

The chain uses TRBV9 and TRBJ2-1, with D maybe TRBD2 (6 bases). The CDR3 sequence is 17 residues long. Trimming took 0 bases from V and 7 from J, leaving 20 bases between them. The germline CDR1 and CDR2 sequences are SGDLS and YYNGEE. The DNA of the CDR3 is TGTGCCAGCAGCGTAGGCCGGAGAACCGCGGGATTAAATGAGCAGTTCTTC. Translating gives CASSVGRRTAGLNEQFF.

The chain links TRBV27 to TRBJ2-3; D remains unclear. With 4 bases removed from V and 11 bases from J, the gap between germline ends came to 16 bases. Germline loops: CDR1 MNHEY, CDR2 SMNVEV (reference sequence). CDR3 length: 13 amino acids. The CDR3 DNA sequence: TGTGCCAGCAGTTCGCGACTTGGCAGTGTGCAGTATTTT. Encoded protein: CASSSRLGSVQYF.

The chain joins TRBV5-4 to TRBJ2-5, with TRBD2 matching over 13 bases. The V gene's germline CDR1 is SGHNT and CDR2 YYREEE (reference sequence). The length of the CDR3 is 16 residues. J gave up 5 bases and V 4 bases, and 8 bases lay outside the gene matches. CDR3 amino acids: CASSATSGRAGETQYF. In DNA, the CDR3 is TGTGCCAGCAGCGCAACTAGCGGGAGGGCCGGGGAGACCCAGTACTTC.